Shown below are 30 T cell receptor beta chains from a single sample sequenced in a study of CD4 and CD8 cells across lung adenocarcinoma regions (dated by TCRdb to 2017 to 2018). Libraries were constructed by PCR. The sequencer listed for this sample is HiSeq X Ten. The public reads were quality trimmed at Q25 with fastp and then assembled into clones with MiXCR by TCRdb, keeping productive beta chains. One record per CDR3 amino acid sequence lists the most common genes and DNA. The sample table shows tens of thousands of distinct CDR3 sequences, and around half are seen once. Jointly, the top ten make up around a quarter of the sample. The sequenced sample was CD8+ T cells from the center of a lung tumor. The cell subset or site label on this specimen signifies: tumor center region. These TCRs come from a female donor with lung adenocarcinoma. The CD4 and CD8 labels of this study may be unreliable.

In its sample, this clonotype was seen many times. This sequence joins TRBV5-1 and TRBJ2-3; TRBD2 matches 9 bases. Germline CDR1 is SGHRS and CDR2 is YFSETQ. CDR3 length: 20 amino acids. The junction had 17 bases not matched to a gene; V was cut back by 3 bases and J by 0 bases. CDR3 nucleotide sequence: TGCGCCAGCAGCTCTTCTGGTAGCGGGAGTTTTTTTGGAAGCACAGATACGCAGTATTTT. Translating gives CASSSSGSGSFFGSTDTQYF.

This clonotype was observed many times. The CDR3: CASSRTSGRTSYEQYV. The CDR3 bases are TGTGCCAGCAGTAGGACTAGCGGGAGGACGAGCTACGAGCAGTACGTC. The V gene is TRBV12-3 or TRBV12-4, the J gene TRBJ2-1; 14 nucleotides match TRBD2. The J call could be wrong; TRBJ2-7 is a better fit for the DNA end. This CDR3 spans 16 amino acids.

The chain employs TRBV5-1 and TRBJ2-2; the match to TRBD1 covers 8 bases. V lost 4 bases to trimming and J lost 8 bases; unmatched junction nucleotides: 10. Per germline, CDR1 SGHRS and CDR2 YFSETQ. There are 15 residues in the CDR3. This CDR3 reads CASSTGQAEAGELFF. CDR3 DNA: TGCGCCAGCAGCACGGGACAGGCCGAGGCTGGGGAGCTGTTTTTT. Supplemented by reference TRBV5-1 and TRBJ2-2, the full variable domain reads KAGVTQTPRYLIKTRGQQVTLSCSPISGHRSVSWYQQTPGQGLQFLFEYFSETQRNKGNFPGRFSGRQFSNSRSEMNVSTLELGDSALYLCASSTGQAEAGELFFGEGSRLTVL.

The rearrangement joins TRBV10-2 to TRBJ2-4, with 7 bases fitting TRBD2. This CDR3 has 15 residues. Germline V gives CDR1 WSHSY, CDR2 SAAADI. J gave up 12 bases and V 9 bases, and 20 bases lay outside the gene matches. Here the CDR3 reads CARLLRGCGKDTQYF. The CDR3 bases are TGCGCCAGATTGCTGCGGGGGTGCGGCAAAGACACTCAGTACTTC.

V is TRBV6-1 and J is TRBJ2-1, with D perhaps TRBD2 (6 bases). Between the trimmed V and J ends, which lost 6 bases and 5 bases, there was a span of 17 bases. The CDR3 runs to 15 residues. CDR1 and CDR2 (germline): MNHNS, SASEGT. CDR3 in DNA: TGTGCCAGCAGAACTCCGCGGCTAGCGAACAATGAGCAGTTCTTC. Amino acid sequence: CASRTPRLANNEQFF.

A note on this clonotype: Relative to the germline gene, one junction end is altered; a read error may explain this. The genes are TRBV10-2 and TRBJ2-4, with 8 bases matching TRBD2. The CDR3 is 15 amino acids. Germline V lookup: CDR1 WSHSY, CDR2 SAAADI. The chain's CDR3 is CARLPGGFAKDMQYF. In DNA form, the CDR3 reads TGCGCCAGATTGCCGGGGGGGTTCGCCAAAGACATGCAGTACTTC.

The chain employs TRBV14 and TRBJ2-5, with 7 bases fitting TRBD1. The V gene's germline CDR1 is SGHDN and CDR2 FVKESK. Unmatched junction bases numbered 10, after V lost 0 bases and J lost 0 bases. This CDR3 spans 18 amino acids. The CDR3 protein is CASSQEELGTVDQETQYF. In nucleotides, the CDR3 is TGTGCCAGCAGCCAAGAAGAGCTAGGGACAGTGGACCAAGAGACCCAGTACTTC.

This sequence joins TRBV27 and TRBJ2-4; 7 nucleotides align to TRBD1. Gene TRBJ2-5 matches the end of the DNA better, so the J call may be wrong. The germline V gene encodes CDR1 MNHEY and CDR2 SMNVEV (reference sequence). The CDR3 length is 16 residues. The CDR3 coding sequence is TGTGCCAGCAGAAGGCAAGGGGGCTGTGACAAAAAGACCCAGTACTTC. Translated: CASRRQGGCDKKTQYF.

The rearrangement uses TRBV11-3 and TRBJ2-4; TRBD2 might be the D (5 bases). CDR1 and CDR2 from the germline V gene are SGHNT and YENEEA. CDR3 size: 13 residues. The CDR3 region has the DNA TGTGTCAGGAGCCTCGTAGCGAAAGATACTCAGTACTTC. It codes for CVRSLVAKDTQYF.

The chain recombines TRBV6-1 with TRBJ2-3; D is possibly TRBD2 (7 bases). The DNA end favors TRBJ2-7, so the J call may be wrong. The CDR3 totals 15 residues. The germline gives CDR1 MNHNS, CDR2 SASEGT. The CDR3 region has the DNA TGTGCCAGGGGCGGCGGGGGCCGCGACGCAGATACGCAGTACTTC. As protein: CARGGGGRDADTQYF.

This clonotype showed up just once. The rearrangement links TRBV10-3 to TRBJ2-5; D perhaps matches TRBD1 (7 bases). Germline V gene sequence: CDR1 ENHRY, CDR2 SYGVKD. The CDR3 is 14 amino acids. The CDR3 loop reads CAGGGGRDKKIQYF. Written as DNA, the CDR3 is TGTGCGGGCGGAGGGGGCCGCGACAAAAAGATCCAGTACTTC.

The chain recombines TRBV12-3 or TRBV12-4 with TRBJ2-1; either TRBD1 or TRBD2 may fit D (6 bases each). Trimming stripped 5 bases from V and 2 bases from J, with 16 bases between. There are 16 residues in the CDR3. DNA of the CDR3: TGTGCCAGCAGTGCGCCCGGGGGCGTCGCCTACAATGAGCAGTTCTTC. This gives the protein CASSAPGGVAYNEQFF.

This clonotype has more than one count but fewer than ten. The chain links TRBV3-1 to TRBJ2-1, with 10 bases lining up with TRBD2. The germline V gene encodes CDR1 LGHDT and CDR2 YNNKEL (reference sequence). This CDR3 contains 14 residues. Unmatched junction bases numbered 6, after V lost 5 bases and J lost 8 bases. CDR3 nucleotides: TGTGCCAGCAGCATGAGCGGGAGGGGACATGAGCAGTTCTTC. Its protein is CASSMSGRGHEQFF.

This clonotype was seen many times. The chain links TRBV14 to TRBJ2-3, with TRBD2 identical over 8 bases. This CDR3 region has 16 residues. V was pared by 6 bases and J by 4 bases, with 12 bases of the junction left unmatched. Germline V lookup: CDR1 SGHDN, CDR2 FVKESK. As DNA, the CDR3 is TGTGCCAGCAGTCTTAGTGGCGGGAGGCCGCCAGATACGCAGTATTTT. As protein: CASSLSGGRPPDTQYF. Based on the CDR3 plus reference TRBV14 and TRBJ2-3, the full variable domain is EAGVTQFPSHSVIEKGQTVTLRCDPISGHDNLYWYRRVMGKEIKFLLHFVKESKQDESGMPNNRFLAERTGGTYSTLKVQPAELEDSGVYFCASSLSGGRPPDTQYFGPGTRLTVL.

The CDR3 coding sequence is TGTGCCAGCAGATCCGTAGGACTAGCGCGGGCGACAGATACGCAGTATTTT. Its protein product is CASRSVGLARATDTQYF. V and J are TRBV27 and TRBJ2-3; 9 bases agree with TRBD2. V gave up 6 bases and J gave up 3 bases; unmatched junction bases: 13. CDR3 size: 17 residues. Per the germline V gene, CDR1 is MNHEY and CDR2 is SMNVEV (reference sequence).

This clonotype appeared a few times. J is TRBJ2-1 and V is TRBV6-1; 7 nucleotides line up with TRBD2. The CDR3 extends over 13 amino acids. The V gene's germline CDR1 is MNHNS and CDR2 SASEGT. Losses at the gene ends were 8 bases for V and 2 bases for J; bases not matched to a gene: 3. The CDR3 region has the DNA TGTGCCAGCGGGAGGGGTACCTACAATGAGCAGTTCTTC. Translated: CASGRGTYNEQFF.

As to this clonotype: The final CDR3 position lacks the conserved phenylalanine or tryptophan, pointing to a likely read error. The limits of the CDR3 on the DNA are not certain, so only TCRdb's listed CDR3 is given. The rearrangement links TRBV27 to TRBJ2-1; the DNA was not compared with TRBD1, the D call given in the table. Germline V CDR1 and CDR2: MNHEY, SMNVEV (reference sequence). The CDR3 has 13 amino acids, counting both end residues. The CDR3 sequence is CASSSSITVSRVP.

This sequence joins TRBV10-3 and TRBJ2-1; D perhaps matches TRBD1 (6 bases). The germline gives CDR1 ENHRY, CDR2 SYGVKD. V lost 0 bases to trimming and J lost 3 bases, with 9 bases between them. The CDR3 totals 15 residues. CDR3 nucleotide sequence: TGTGCCATCAGTGAGTCGAAAGGGGGCTACAATGAGCAGTTCTTC. This sequence encodes CAISESKGGYNEQFF.

In its sample, this clonotype ranks as medium-sized (0.01 to 0.1%). This chain uses TRBV7-2 with TRBJ2-3; either TRBD1 or TRBD2 may supply D (5 bases each). Germline loops: CDR1 SGHTA, CDR2 FQGNSA. CDR3 length equals 15 residues. Deletions cut 3 bases from V and 5 bases from J, with 15 bases between. CDR3 nucleotides: TGTGCCAGCAGCTTGTACGGGGCCCAGGGAGATACGCAGTATTTT. It codes for CASSLYGAQGDTQYF.

Notes on this clonotype: One end of the junction is discordant with germline, which a read error may explain. V usage is TRBV10-2 and J usage is TRBJ2-3, with 8 nucleotides matching TRBD2. Germline V gene sequence: CDR1 WSHSY, CDR2 SAAADI. The CDR3 extends over 14 amino acids. CDR3 DNA: TGCGCGGGCCGCGGAAGCGGGGGCGGAGAGACGCAGTACTTT. Protein product: CAGRGSGGGETQYF.

The rearrangement joins TRBV6-1 to TRBJ2-1; no definite D call. Germline V gene data show CDR1 as MNHNS and CDR2 as SASEGT. The CDR3 totals 13 residues. Trimming removed 7 bases at V and 4 bases at J, with 11 bases between. The CDR3 DNA reads as TGTGCCAGCAAGGCCGGGCTATACAATGAGCAGTTCTTC. It specifies CASKAGLYNEQFF.

This clonotype was counted only a few times. J is TRBJ1-2 and V is TRBV27; unclear D gene. The V end lost 3 bases, the J end lost 4 bases, and 12 bases lay between the germline ends. This CDR3 spans 14 amino acids. Germline CDR1 reads MNHEY; CDR2 reads SMNVEV (reference sequence). The DNA for the CDR3 is TGTGCCAGCAGTTTTTCAGGTCTCTCCTATGGCTACACCTTC. Translating gives CASSFSGLSYGYTF.

By sample share, this clonotype is medium-sized (0.01 to 0.1%). The chain couples TRBV27 to TRBJ2-5, with no clear D. V lost 2 bases and J lost 5, with 0 bases in between. The CDR3 extends over 10 amino acids. Germline lookup yields CDR1 MNHEY and CDR2 SMNVEV (reference sequence). The CDR3 loop is CASSLETQYF. The CDR3 DNA reads as TGTGCCAGCAGTTTAGAGACCCAGTACTTC.

This chain links TRBV12-3 or TRBV12-4 with TRBJ2-1, with a weak D call TRBD2 (6 bases). V was cut by 3 bases and J by 1 base, with 10 bases left in between. There are 15 residues in the CDR3. The CDR3 here is CASSFRRASYNEQFF. In nucleotides, the CDR3 is TGTGCCAGCAGTTTTCGGAGGGCGTCCTACAATGAGCAGTTCTTC.

Worth noting for this clonotype: A junction end diverges from the germline sequence, so it may reflect a read error. The chain links TRBV6-1 to TRBJ2-3; D not resolved. In germline, CDR1 is MNHNS, CDR2 SASEGT. This CDR3 comprises 15 residues. The CDR3 reads CASSAGLGSTDTQYF. The CDR3 DNA follows: TGTGCCAGCAGTGCCGGGCTGGGAAGCACAGATACGCAGTATTTC.

V usage is TRBV6-2 or TRBV6-3 and J usage is TRBJ1-1; 9 bases are a match to TRBD1. Germline V CDR1 and CDR2: MNHEY, SVGEGT. The CDR3 spans 17 residues. Trimming at V came to 0 bases and at J to 3 bases, leaving 8 bases not matched to a gene. In DNA, the CDR3 is TGTGCCAGCAGTTACTCGACAGGGGGACGTAGGGACACTGAAGCTTTCTTT. It is translated as CASSYSTGGRRDTEAFF.

The genes are TRBV6-5 and TRBJ2-5, with D possibly matching TRBD1 (6 bases). Germline V lookup: CDR1 MNHEY, CDR2 SVGAGI. Trimming cost V 4 bases and J 3 bases, with 12 bases left between them. This CDR3 spans 14 amino acids. In nucleotides, the CDR3 is TGTGCCAGCAGTTTCCTACAGGGAGAAGAGACCCAGTACTTC. Encoded protein: CASSFLQGEETQYF.

This clonotype was seen a few times. The rearrangement links TRBV6-4 to TRBJ2-3; possible D gene TRBD1, 5 bases. Germline V gene data show CDR1 as MRHNA and CDR2 as SNTAGT. The CDR3 has 12 residues. Trimming cost V 5 bases and J 6 bases, with 9 bases left between them. The CDR3 DNA reads TGTGCCAGCAGTCGAAACAGGGATACGCAGTATTTT. This translates into CASSRNRDTQYF.

Concerning this clonotype: Compared with germline, one end of the junction differs, possibly owing to a read error. The chain uses TRBV6-1 and TRBJ2-4, with D perhaps TRBD1 or TRBD2 (7 bases each). Germline assignment: CDR1 MNHNS and CDR2 SASEGT. The CDR3 has 15 amino acids. The CDR3 DNA is TGTGCCCGCGGGCAGGGGGGGGGCGCCAAAAACACTCAGTACTTC. It yields the protein CARGQGGGAKNTQYF.

The table lists this clonotype with many counts. The V call is TRBV4-1, the J call TRBJ2-3; D is uncertain. The germline V and J ends were trimmed by 0 bases and 4 bases, with 17 bases remaining between them. The CDR3 runs 17 residues. The V gene's germline CDR1 is MGHRA and CDR2 YSYEKL. For the CDR3, the DNA is TGCGCCAGCAGCCAAGATCGAGAGAGAACTATGGCAGATACGCAGTATTTT. As protein: CASSQDRERTMADTQYF.